These 5 T cell receptor beta chains were sequenced from one sample in a study of response to subunit inactivated influenza vaccine. TCRdb used MiXCR to reprocess the RT-PCR reads, holding one entry per CDR3 protein. The profile shows more than 200,000 distinct CDR3 sequences, more than 10% of them singletons. Specimen: non-naive T cells sorted from PBMCs, collected 14 to 15 days before vaccination. Receptors were obtained from a man aged 50 to 59 who received an inactivated influenza vaccine.

The table lists this clonotype with many counts. The rearrangement uses TRBV28 and TRBJ2-1; 7 bases are a match to TRBD2. Losses at the gene ends were 3 bases for V and 10 bases for J; bases not matched to a gene: 18. The CDR3 has 17 residues. Germline V gene sequence: CDR1 MDHEN, CDR2 SYDVKM. The DNA of the CDR3 is TGTGCCAGCAGTTTCATTTCCCCGATGGGGGGGTTAGGGGAGCAGTTCTTC. Protein product: CASSFISPMGGLGEQFF.

This clonotype was seen a few times. The rearrangement uses TRBV7-8 and TRBJ1-1; D remains ambiguous. CDR1 is SGHVS, CDR2 FQNEAQ, per germline. This CDR3 region has 14 residues. Trimming pared 7 bases from V and 5 bases from J, leaving 17 bases between. The CDR3 region has the DNA TGTGCCAGCACCGCCTCGGGGATATCGACTGAAGCTTTCTTT. It is translated as CASTASGISTEAFF.

This clonotype was recorded a few times. The chain has TRBV20-1 and TRBJ1-6, with D tentatively TRBD1 (5 bases). Germline-derived CDR1 and CDR2 are DFQATT and SNEGSKA (reference sequence). The germline V and J ends were trimmed by 4 bases and 10 bases, with 14 bases remaining between them. The CDR3 contains 13 residues. The DNA for the CDR3 is TGCAGTGCTAAGGACACAAGCAGGTCACCCCTCCACTTT. It encodes CSAKDTSRSPLHF.

This clonotype was seen ten or more times. This chain joins TRBV3-1 and TRBJ1-1; no clear D gene. The V gene lost 1 base and the J gene lost 10 bases, with 10 bases spanning the gap. The V gene's germline CDR1 is LGHDT and CDR2 YNNKEL (reference sequence). CDR3 size: 12 residues. CDR3 region: CASSQGETSAFF. The CDR3 DNA is TGTGCCAGCAGCCAAGGAGAGACATCAGCTTTCTTT.

The table lists this clonotype with a few counts. The chain has TRBV5-8 and TRBJ2-3; 8 bases are a match to TRBD2. The J segment lost 2 bases and the V segment lost 0 bases, leaving 2 bases of the junction unmatched. Germline CDR1 SGHTS, CDR2 YDEGEE. The CDR3 runs to 15 residues. The chain's CDR3 is CASSLAAGATDTQYF. Written as DNA, the CDR3 is TGTGCCAGCAGCTTGGCAGCGGGGGCCACAGATACGCAGTATTTT.